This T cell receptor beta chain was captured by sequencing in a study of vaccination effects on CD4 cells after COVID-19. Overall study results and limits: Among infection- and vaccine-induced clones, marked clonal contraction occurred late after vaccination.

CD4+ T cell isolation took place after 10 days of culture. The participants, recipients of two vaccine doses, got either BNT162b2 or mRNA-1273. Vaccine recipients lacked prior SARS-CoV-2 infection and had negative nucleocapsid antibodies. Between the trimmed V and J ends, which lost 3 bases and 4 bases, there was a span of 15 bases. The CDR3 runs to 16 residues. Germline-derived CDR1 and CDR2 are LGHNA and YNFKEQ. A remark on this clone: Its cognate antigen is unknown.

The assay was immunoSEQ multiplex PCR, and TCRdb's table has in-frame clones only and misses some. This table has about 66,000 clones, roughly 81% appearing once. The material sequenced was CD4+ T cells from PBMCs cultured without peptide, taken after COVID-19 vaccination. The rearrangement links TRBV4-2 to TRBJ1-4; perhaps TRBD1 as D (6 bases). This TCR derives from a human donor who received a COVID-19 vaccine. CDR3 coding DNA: TGTGCCAGCAGCCAGGGGACGACAGGCTATAATGAAAAACTGTTTTTT. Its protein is CASSQGTTGYNEKLFF.